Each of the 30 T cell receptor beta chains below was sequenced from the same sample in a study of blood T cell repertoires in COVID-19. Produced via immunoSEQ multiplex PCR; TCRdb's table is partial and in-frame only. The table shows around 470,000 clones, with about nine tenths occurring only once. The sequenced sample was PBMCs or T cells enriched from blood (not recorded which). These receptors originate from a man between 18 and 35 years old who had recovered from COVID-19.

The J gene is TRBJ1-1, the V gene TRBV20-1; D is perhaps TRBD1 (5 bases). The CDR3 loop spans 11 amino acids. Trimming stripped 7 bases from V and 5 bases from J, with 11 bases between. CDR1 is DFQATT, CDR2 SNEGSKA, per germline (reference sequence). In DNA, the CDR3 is TGCAGTGTTTCAGGGAAGACTGAAGCTTTCTTT. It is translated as CSVSGKTEAFF.

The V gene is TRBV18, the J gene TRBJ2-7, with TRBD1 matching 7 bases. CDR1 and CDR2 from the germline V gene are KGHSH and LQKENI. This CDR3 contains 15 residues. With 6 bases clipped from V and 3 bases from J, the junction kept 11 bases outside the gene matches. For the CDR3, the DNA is TGTGCCAGCTCTAAGACAGGGTTTGGTAACTACGAGCAGTACTTC. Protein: CASSKTGFGNYEQYF.

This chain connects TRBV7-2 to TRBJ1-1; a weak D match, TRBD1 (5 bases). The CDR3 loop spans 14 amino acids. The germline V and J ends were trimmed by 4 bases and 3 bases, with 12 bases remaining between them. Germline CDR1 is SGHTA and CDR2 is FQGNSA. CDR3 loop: CASSSLGGYTEAFF. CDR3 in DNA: TGTGCCAGCAGCTCCCTGGGGGGATACACTGAAGCTTTCTTT.

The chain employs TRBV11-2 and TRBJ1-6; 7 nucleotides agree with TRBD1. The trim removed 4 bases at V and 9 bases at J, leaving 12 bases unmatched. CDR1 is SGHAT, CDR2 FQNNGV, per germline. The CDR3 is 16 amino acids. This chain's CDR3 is CASSSTLTGFGSPLHF. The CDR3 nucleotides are TGTGCCAGCAGCTCCACCCTGACAGGGTTTGGTTCACCCCTCCACTTT.

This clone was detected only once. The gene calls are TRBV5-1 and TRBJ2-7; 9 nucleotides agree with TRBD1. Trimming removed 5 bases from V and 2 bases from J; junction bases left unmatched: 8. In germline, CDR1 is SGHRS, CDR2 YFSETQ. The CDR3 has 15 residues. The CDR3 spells CASSPGTGTTYEQYF. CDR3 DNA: TGCGCCAGCAGTCCCGGGACAGGGACCACCTACGAGCAGTACTTC.

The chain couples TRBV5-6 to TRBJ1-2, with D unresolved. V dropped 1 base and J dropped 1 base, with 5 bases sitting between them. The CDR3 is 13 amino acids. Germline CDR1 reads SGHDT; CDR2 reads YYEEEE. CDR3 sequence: CASSLPYNYGYTF. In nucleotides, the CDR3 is TGTGCCAGCAGCTTGCCGTATAACTATGGCTACACCTTC. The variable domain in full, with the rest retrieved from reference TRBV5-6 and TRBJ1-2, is DAGVTQSPTHLIKTRGQQVTLRCSPKSGHDTVSWYQQALGQGPQFIFQYYEEEERQRGNFPDRFSGHQFPNYSSELNVNALLLGDSALYLCASSLPYNYGYTFGSGTRLTVV.

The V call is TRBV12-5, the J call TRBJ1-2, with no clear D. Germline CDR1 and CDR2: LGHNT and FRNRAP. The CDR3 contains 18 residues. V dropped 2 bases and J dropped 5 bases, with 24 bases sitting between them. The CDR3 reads CASGLRPGEGSDRYGYTF. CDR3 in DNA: TGTGCTAGTGGTTTGAGACCAGGTGAGGGTAGTGATAGGTATGGCTACACCTTC.

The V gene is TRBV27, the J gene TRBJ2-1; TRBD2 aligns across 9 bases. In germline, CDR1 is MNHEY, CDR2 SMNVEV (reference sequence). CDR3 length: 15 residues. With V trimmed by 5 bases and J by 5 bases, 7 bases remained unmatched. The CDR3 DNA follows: TGTGCCAGCAGTCCTGAGACTAGCGGTAACAATGAGCAGTTCTTC. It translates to CASSPETSGNNEQFF.

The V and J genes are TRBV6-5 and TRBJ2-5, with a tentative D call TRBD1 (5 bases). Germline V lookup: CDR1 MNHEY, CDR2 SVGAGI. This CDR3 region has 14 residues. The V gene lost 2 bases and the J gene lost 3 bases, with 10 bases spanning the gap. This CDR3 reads CASSYGRQKETQYF. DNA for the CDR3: TGTGCCAGCAGTTACGGCAGACAGAAAGAGACCCAGTACTTC.

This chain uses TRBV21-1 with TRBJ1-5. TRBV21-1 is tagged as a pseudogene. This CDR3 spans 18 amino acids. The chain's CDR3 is CASSKLASNDFSNQPQHF. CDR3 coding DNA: TGTGCCAGCAGCAAATTGGCTTCGAACGACTTTAGCAATCAGCCCCAGCATTTT.

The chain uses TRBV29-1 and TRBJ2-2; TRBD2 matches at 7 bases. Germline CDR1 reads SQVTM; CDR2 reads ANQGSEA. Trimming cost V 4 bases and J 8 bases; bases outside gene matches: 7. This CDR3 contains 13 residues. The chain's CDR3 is CSVVGAGDGELFF. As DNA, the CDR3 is TGCAGCGTTGTAGGCGCGGGGGATGGGGAGCTGTTTTTT.

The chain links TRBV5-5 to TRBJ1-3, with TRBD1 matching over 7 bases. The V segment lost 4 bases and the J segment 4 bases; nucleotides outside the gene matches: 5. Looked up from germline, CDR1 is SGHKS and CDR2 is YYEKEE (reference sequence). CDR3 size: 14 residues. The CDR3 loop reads CASSPGGFGNTIYF. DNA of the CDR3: TGTGCCAGCAGCCCAGGGGGATTCGGAAACACCATATATTTT.

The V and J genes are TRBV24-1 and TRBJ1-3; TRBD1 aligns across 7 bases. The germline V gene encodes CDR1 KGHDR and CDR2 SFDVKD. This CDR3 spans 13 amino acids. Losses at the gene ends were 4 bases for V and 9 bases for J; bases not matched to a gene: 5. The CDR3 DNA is TGTGCCACCAGTGACTTCACAGGGGCCACCATATATTTT. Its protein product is CATSDFTGATIYF.

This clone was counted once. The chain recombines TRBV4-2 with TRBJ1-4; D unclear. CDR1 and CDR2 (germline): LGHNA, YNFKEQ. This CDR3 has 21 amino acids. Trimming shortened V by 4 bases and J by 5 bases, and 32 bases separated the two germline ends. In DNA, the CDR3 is TGTGCCAGCAGCCGAGGCAGGTTGTGGCAGGAGTATGGGTGGGAGAATGAAAAACTGTTTTTT. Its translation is CASSRGRLWQEYGWENEKLFF.

CDR3: CASSEGAVDTEAFF. Written as DNA, the CDR3 is TGTGCCAGCTCAGAGGGGGCGGTCGACACTGAAGCTTTCTTT. The chain has TRBV18 and TRBJ1-1; TRBD1 aligns across 7 bases. The V gene's germline CDR1 is KGHSH and CDR2 LQKENI. J was trimmed by 3 bases and V by 5 bases; bases with no gene match: 6. The CDR3 is 14 residues long.

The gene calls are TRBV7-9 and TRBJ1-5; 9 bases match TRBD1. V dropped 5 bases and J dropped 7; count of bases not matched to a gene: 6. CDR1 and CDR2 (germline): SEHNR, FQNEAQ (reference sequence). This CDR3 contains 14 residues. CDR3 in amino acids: CASSATGGSQPQHF. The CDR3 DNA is TGTGCCAGCAGCGCCACAGGGGGCTCCCAGCCCCAGCATTTT.

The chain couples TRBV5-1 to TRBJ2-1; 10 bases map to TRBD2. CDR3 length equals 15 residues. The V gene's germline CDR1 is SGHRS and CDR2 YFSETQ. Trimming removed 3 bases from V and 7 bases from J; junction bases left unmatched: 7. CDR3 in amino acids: CASSSLAGAQNEQFF. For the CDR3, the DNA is TGCGCCAGCAGCTCGCTAGCGGGAGCTCAGAATGAGCAGTTCTTC. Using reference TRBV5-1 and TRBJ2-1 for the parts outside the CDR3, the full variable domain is KAGVTQTPRYLIKTRGQQVTLSCSPISGHRSVSWYQQTPGQGLQFLFEYFSETQRNKGNFPGRFSGRQFSNSRSEMNVSTLELGDSALYLCASSSLAGAQNEQFFGPGTRLTVL.

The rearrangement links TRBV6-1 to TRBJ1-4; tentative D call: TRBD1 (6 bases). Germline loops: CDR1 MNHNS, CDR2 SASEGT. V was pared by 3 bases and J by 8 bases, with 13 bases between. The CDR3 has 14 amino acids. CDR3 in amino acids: CASSDPDRDEKLFF. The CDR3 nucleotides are TGTGCCAGCAGTGACCCGGACAGAGACGAAAAACTGTTTTTT.

Written as DNA, the CDR3 is TGTGCCAGCAGCAAGGGACTAATGGGCGAGACCCAGTACTTC. As protein: CASSKGLMGETQYF. This chain connects TRBV5-5 to TRBJ2-5; 7 nucleotides line up with TRBD2. The CDR3 is 14 residues long. Per germline, CDR1 SGHKS and CDR2 YYEKEE (reference sequence). J was trimmed by 5 bases and V by 4 bases; bases with no gene match: 8.

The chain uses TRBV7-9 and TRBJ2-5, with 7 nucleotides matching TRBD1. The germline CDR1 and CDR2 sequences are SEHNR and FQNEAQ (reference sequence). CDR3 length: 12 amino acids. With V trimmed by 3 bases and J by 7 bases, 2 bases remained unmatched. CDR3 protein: CASSFAGGTQYF. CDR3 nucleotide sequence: TGTGCCAGCAGCTTTGCAGGGGGGACCCAGTACTTC.

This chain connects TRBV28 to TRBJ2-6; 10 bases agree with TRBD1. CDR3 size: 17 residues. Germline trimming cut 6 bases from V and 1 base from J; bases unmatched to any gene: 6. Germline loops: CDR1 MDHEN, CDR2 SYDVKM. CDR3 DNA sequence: TGTGCCAGCAGCCGCCGGGACAGGGGTTCTGGGGCCAACGTCCTGACTTTC. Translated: CASSRRDRGSGANVLTF.

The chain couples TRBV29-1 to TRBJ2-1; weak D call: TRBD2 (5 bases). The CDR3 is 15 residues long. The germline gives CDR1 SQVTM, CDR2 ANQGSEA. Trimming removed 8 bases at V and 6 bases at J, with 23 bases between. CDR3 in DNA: TGCAGCTCCACCGGGGTGCGAACCCAAGTCAATGAGCAGTTCTTC. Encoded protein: CSSTGVRTQVNEQFF.

The CDR3 reads CASSLGTPREKLFF. The CDR3 nucleotides read TGTGCCAGCAGCCTAGGGACACCTCGGGAAAAACTGTTTTTT. The chain carries TRBV3-1 (or the pseudogene TRBV3-2) and TRBJ1-4; D possibly corresponds to TRBD1 (6 bases). The germline V gene has CDR1 LGHDT and CDR2 YNNKEL (reference sequence). The V end lost 4 bases, the J end lost 8 bases, and 14 bases lay between the germline ends. This CDR3 comprises 14 residues.

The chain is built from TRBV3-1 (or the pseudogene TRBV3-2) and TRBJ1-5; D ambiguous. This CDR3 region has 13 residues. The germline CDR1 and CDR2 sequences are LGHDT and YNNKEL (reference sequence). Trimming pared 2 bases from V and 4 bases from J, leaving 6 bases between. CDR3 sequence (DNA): TGTGCCAGCAGCCAAAATCCAAATCAGCCCCAGCATTTT. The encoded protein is CASSQNPNQPQHF.

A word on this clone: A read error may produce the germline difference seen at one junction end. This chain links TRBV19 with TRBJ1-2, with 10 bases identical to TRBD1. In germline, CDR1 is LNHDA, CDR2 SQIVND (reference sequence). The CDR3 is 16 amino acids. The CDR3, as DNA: TGTGCCAGTAGCATAGACAGGGGGCTCCTTAACTATGGCTACACCTTC. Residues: CASSIDRGLLNYGYTF.

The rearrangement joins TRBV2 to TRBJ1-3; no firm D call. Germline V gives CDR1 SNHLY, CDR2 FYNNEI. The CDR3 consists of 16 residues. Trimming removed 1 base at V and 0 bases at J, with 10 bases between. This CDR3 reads CASSEESGISGNTIYF. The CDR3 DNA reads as TGTGCCAGCAGTGAAGAGTCCGGGATCTCTGGAAACACCATATATTTT.

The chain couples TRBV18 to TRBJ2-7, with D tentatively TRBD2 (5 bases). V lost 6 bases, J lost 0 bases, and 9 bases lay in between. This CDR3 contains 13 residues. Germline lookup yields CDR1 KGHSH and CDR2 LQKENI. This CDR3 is CASSRGSSYEQYF. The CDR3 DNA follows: TGTGCCAGCTCCCGGGGAAGCTCCTACGAGCAGTACTTC. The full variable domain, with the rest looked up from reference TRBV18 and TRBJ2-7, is NAGVMQNPRHLVRRRGQEARLRCSPMKGHSHVYWYRQLPEEGLKFMVYLQKENIIDESGMPKERFSAEFPKEGPSILRIQQVVRGDSAAYFCASSRGSSYEQYFGPGTRLTVT.

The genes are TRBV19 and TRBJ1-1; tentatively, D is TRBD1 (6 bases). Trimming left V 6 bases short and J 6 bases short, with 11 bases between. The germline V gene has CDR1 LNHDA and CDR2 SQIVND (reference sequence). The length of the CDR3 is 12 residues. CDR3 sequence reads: CASSRDIAEAFF. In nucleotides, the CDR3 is TGTGCCAGTAGCCGGGACATCGCTGAAGCTTTCTTT. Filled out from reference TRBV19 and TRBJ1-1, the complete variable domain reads DGGITQSPKYLFRKEGQNVTLSCEQNLNHDAMYWYRQDPGQGLRLIYYSQIVNDFQKGDIAEGYSVSREKKESFPLTVTSAQKNPTAFYLCASSRDIAEAFFGQGTRLTVV.

CDR3 nucleotide sequence: TGTGCCAGCAGTTGGGACAGGGGGGAACAAGAGACCCAGTACTTC. Translation gives CASSWDRGEQETQYF. The chain recombines TRBV28 with TRBJ2-5, with 11 nucleotides matching TRBD1. The junction had 3 bases not matched to a gene; V was cut back by 4 bases and J by 2 bases. The CDR3 has 15 amino acids. Germline V gene sequence: CDR1 MDHEN, CDR2 SYDVKM.

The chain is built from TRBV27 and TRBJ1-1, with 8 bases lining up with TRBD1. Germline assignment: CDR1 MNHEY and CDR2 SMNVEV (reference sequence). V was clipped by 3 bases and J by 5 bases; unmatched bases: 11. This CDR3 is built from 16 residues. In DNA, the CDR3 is TGTGCCAGCAGTTTTTCCAATCAGGGGGCGAGGACTGAAGCTTTCTTT. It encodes CASSFSNQGARTEAFF.